These T cell receptor beta chains were read from a single sample in a study of shared clonotypes between healthy human individuals. Assay: immunoSEQ multiplex PCR; the TCRdb copy retains only in-frame clones and omits some. This sample has 2 million to 2.5 million clones; just over 90% occur once, and the top ten carry 0.39%. The sequencing sample was made of naive CD4+ T cells from PBMCs. These receptors were collected from a man younger than 35 in good health. Some clones in this sample may be carry-over from other donors' samples. The CDR3 runs from the conserved cysteine through the conserved F or W. The D gene is left open where the match is weak. Part of the rows lack a size; the others show once, few, many or a class for expanded clones.

TGCGCCAGCAGCGTGGGACGCACAGATACGCAGTATTTT,CASSVGRTDTQYF,TRBJ2-3,NA,NA,TRBV5-1
TGTGCCATCAGTGAGTCGGGAGGGAGCTCTGGAAACACCATATATTTT,CAISESGGSSGNTIYF,TRBJ1-3,NA,NA,TRBV10-3
TGTGCCAGCAGCGTAGACACGAGCTCCTACAATGAGCAGTTCTTC,CASSVDTSSYNEQFF,TRBJ2-1,NA,NA,TRBV9
TGTGCCAGCAGCTTATCCCCTGGGTACGAGCAGTACTTC,CASSLSPGYEQYF,TRBJ2-7,NA,NA,TRBV7-3
TGTGCCAGCAGCTCTGGAGTAGCGGGACCCTACGAGCAGTACTTC,CASSSGVAGPYEQYF,TRBJ2-7,NA,TRBD2,TRBV9
TGTGCCAGCACCCTCGACGCTTACAATGAGCAGTTCTTC,CASTLDAYNEQFF,TRBJ2-1,NA,NA,TRBV5-4
TGTGCCAGCACCAACCAAGCGGGCTTGGCCGAGCAGTACTTC,CASTNQAGLAEQYF,TRBJ2-7,NA,NA,TRBV28
TGTGCCAGCAATAGAGATACGCAGTATTTT,CASNRDTQYF,TRBJ2-3,NA,NA,TRBV28
TGTGCCAGCAGACTTCCCCCCCGAATGAAGAACACTGAAGCTTTCTTT,CASRLPPRMKNTEAFF,TRBJ1-1,NA,NA,TRBV6-6
TGTGCCAGTAGTTCATCAGCGGGAGGTCCAGGGGAGCAGTACTTC,CASSSSAGGPGEQYF,TRBJ2-7,NA,TRBD2,TRBV19
TGCGCCAGCAGGGAGCTAGGACAGGGGGCAGAGACCCAGTACTTC,CASRELGQGAETQYF,TRBJ2-5,NA,TRBD1,TRBV5-1
TGCGCCAGCAGCTCCGCGCCAGGGGTGATCTCCTACGAGCAGTACTTC,CASSSAPGVISYEQYF,TRBJ2-7,NA,NA,TRBV5-1
TGCGCCAGCAGCTCCAACAGGGAGTACGAGCAGTACTTC,CASSSNREYEQYF,TRBJ2-7,few,NA,TRBV5-1
TGCGCCAGCCGTAGCGGGAGGGCCGTAGACAATGAGCAGTTCTTC,CASRSGRAVDNEQFF,TRBJ2-1,NA,TRBD2,TRBV10-2
TGTGCCAGCAGCTTGTCGGGACAGGGAGCGGGCTACACCTTC,CASSLSGQGAGYTF,TRBJ1-2,NA,TRBD1,TRBV7-2
TGTGCCATCGGGAGACAGGGACTGAACACCGGGGAGCTGTTTTTT,CAIGRQGLNTGELFF,TRBJ2-2,once,NA,TRBV10-3
TGTGCCTGGAGTGGTGACGTTTTTTACGAGCAGTACTTC,CAWSGDVFYEQYF,TRBJ2-7,NA,NA,TRBV30
TGCGCCAGCAGCTTCCAAGCTGGACAGGGACTATATGGCTACACCTTC,CASSFQAGQGLYGYTF,TRBJ1-2,NA,TRBD1,TRBV5-1
TGTGCCAGCAGCCAAGGAATAGGGGTGGTTGGCTACACCTTC,CASSQGIGVVGYTF,TRBJ1-2,NA,NA,TRBV14
TGCGCCAGCCCAACTAGACCTAACTTC,CASPTRPNF,TRBJ2-7,NA,NA,TRBV5-1
TGTGCCAGCAGTCAGATCCCCTTGAGGCTAACAGCCCACAATGAGCAGTTCTTC,CASSQIPLRLTAHNEQFF,TRBJ2-1,NA,NA,TRBV27
TGTGCCAGCAGCTTAGGAGGCCGGGTCCCCTACGAGCAGTACTTC,CASSLGGRVPYEQYF,TRBJ2-7,NA,NA,TRBV7-8
TGCGCCAGCAGCCTCGACCGGGACAGGGGAAGGTTTGGCTATGGCTACACCTTC,CASSLDRDRGRFGYGYTF,TRBJ1-2,NA,TRBD1,TRBV4-1
TGTGCCAGCAGTTACTCGACCGGGACTCTAGGGTTCTTC,CASSYSTGTLGFF,TRBJ2-1,NA,NA,TRBV6-5
TGCAGTGCCACGACAGGCACTGAAGCTTTCTTT,CSATTGTEAFF,TRBJ1-1,NA,NA,TRBV20-1
TGTGCCAGCGCCGACTACCTGAGCTCCTACGAGCAGTACTTC,CASADYLSSYEQYF,TRBJ2-7,NA,NA,TRBV28
TGTGCCATCAGTGCGGCAGGGGATGGCAATCAGCCCCAGCATTTT,CAISAAGDGNQPQHF,TRBJ1-5,NA,NA,TRBV10-3
TGTGCCAGTAGGCCGGATACTAGCAATCAGCCCCAGCATTTT,CASRPDTSNQPQHF,TRBJ1-5,NA,NA,TRBV19
TGTGCCAGCAGCCACCGCGTGGCTAGAGGGGAAAAACTGTTTTTT,CASSHRVARGEKLFF,TRBJ1-4,NA,NA,TRBV9
TGTGCCAGCAGAGCGCTAGCCCGGAGGGATACGCAGTATTTT,CASRALARRDTQYF,TRBJ2-3,NA,NA,TRBV28
TGTGCCAGCAGTTACTCTTTAAATCAGCCCCAGCATTTT,CASSYSLNQPQHF,TRBJ1-5,once,NA,TRBV6-6
TGTGCCAGCAGTTCGTCTGCAACTAATGAAAAACTGTTTTTT,CASSSSATNEKLFF,TRBJ1-4,NA,NA,TRBV6-5
TGTGCCAGCAGTACGGGGGCAGGAACTGAAGCTTTCTTT,CASSTGAGTEAFF,TRBJ1-1,NA,NA,TRBV2
TGCAGCGGATGGGGGGGGACAGAGACCCAGTACTTC,CSGWGGTETQYF,TRBJ2-5,NA,TRBD2,TRBV29-1
TGTGCCAGCAGCTTTAATCAGGGTCAGGCCGGGGAGCTGTTTTTT,CASSFNQGQAGELFF,TRBJ2-2,NA,NA,TRBV11-2
TGTGCCAGCAGCTTCCGCGGCGAGACCCAGTACTTC,CASSFRGETQYF,TRBJ2-5,NA,NA,TRBV7-9